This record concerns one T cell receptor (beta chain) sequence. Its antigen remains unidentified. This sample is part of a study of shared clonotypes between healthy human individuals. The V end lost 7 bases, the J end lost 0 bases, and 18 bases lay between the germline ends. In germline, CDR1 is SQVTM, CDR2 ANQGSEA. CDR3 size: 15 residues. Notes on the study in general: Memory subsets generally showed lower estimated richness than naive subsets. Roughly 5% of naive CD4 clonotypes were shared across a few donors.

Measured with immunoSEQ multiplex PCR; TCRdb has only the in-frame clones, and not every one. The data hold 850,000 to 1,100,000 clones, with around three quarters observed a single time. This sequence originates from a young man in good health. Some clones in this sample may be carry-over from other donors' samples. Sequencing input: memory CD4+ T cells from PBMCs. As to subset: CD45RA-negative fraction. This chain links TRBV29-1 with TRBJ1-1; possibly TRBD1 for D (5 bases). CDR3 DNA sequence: TGCAGCGCGCAAAGCGGGTGGGGGATGAACACTGAAGCTTTCTTT. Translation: CSAQSGWGMNTEAFF.